This is a list of T cell receptor beta chains from one sample in a study of blood T cell repertoires in COVID-19. Repertoires were generated with immunoSEQ multiplex PCR, while TCRdb's copy carries only in-frame clones and drops some. The sample has about 59,000 clones, 70% to 90% seen once. The sequencing sample was made of peripheral blood. These receptors all stem from a human donor in a cohort sampled during active COVID-19. Both conserved end residues are part of each CDR3. Fields, in order: clone size, J gene, V gene, D gene, CDR3 DNA, CDR3 protein. The D gene is left open where the match is weak. A clone size is listed for some rows: how often the clone was seen (once, few, many), or a class if it is expanded.

NA	TRBJ2-3	TRBV6-5	TRBD2	TGTGCCAGCAGCCAACTAGCGCCCCACACAGATACGCAGTATTTT	CASSQLAPHTDTQYF
NA	TRBJ1-2	TRBV3-1/TRBV3-2	NA	TGTGCCAGCAGCTACCGACCGGGGGGGGGCTACACCTTC	CASSYRPGGGYTF
NA	TRBJ2-5	TRBV18	NA	TGTGCCAGCTCACCCCGTAGCAACCAAGAGACCCAGTACTTC	CASSPRSNQETQYF
NA	TRBJ2-1	TRBV11-2	TRBD2	TGTGCCAGCAGCCTATGGACTAGCGGGGGGGACTACAATGAGCAGTTCTTC	CASSLWTSGGDYNEQFF
NA	TRBJ1-4	TRBV27	NA	TGTGCCAGCCGAAGTTTTGCAGGGGCAACTAATGAAAAACTGTTTTTT	CASRSFAGATNEKLFF
NA	TRBJ2-1	TRBV12-5	TRBD2	TGTGCTAGTGGTTCCTTAGCGGGGGCGACCAATGAGCAGTTCTTC	CASGSLAGATNEQFF
NA	TRBJ2-3	TRBV7-6	TRBD2	TGTGCCAGCAGCCTTAGCGGGGGGGCCGCTGGCACAGATACGCAGTATTTT	CASSLSGGAAGTDTQYF
NA	TRBJ2-1	TRBV6-2/TRBV6-3	NA	TGTGCCAGCAGTTACTCTGACTTATACAATGAGCAGTTCTTC	CASSYSDLYNEQFF
NA	TRBJ2-1	TRBV6-5	TRBD2	TGTGCCAGCAGGCCCCTAGCGGGGGGTTACAATGAGCAGTTCTTC	CASRPLAGGYNEQFF
NA	TRBJ2-5	TRBV13	NA	TGTGCCAGCACCCCCGGATTCGGACGGAGGAAAGAAGAGACCCAGTACTTC	CASTPGFGRRKEETQYF
NA	TRBJ2-7	TRBV19	NA	TGTGCCAGTAGTTCAACCTACGAGCAGTACTTC	CASSSTYEQYF
NA	TRBJ1-1	TRBV4-1	TRBD1	TGCGCCAGCCGGGACAGTCGGGCGAACACTGAAGCTTTCTTT	CASRDSRANTEAFF
NA	TRBJ1-2	TRBV2	NA	TGTGCCAGCAGGTGGGCAGGGACTAACTATGGCTACACCTTC	CASRWAGTNYGYTF
NA	TRBJ1-2	TRBV5-1	NA	TGCGCCAGCAGCTTGGAACCGGGAGGCAGAAAGGGAGCCTATGGCTACACCTTC	CASSLEPGGRKGAYGYTF
once	TRBJ1-2	TRBV7-2	NA	TGTGCCAGCAGCTTATCGGTCTCTAACGGGTACACCTTC	CASSLSVSNGYTF
NA	TRBJ1-1	TRBV7-2	NA	TGTGCCAGCAGCCCCCACAGGGTCGGAGCTTTCTTT	CASSPHRVGAFF
NA	TRBJ1-1	TRBV5-4	TRBD1	TGTGCCAGCAGCCCCGAGGGACAGCTGAACACTGAAGCTTTCTTT	CASSPEGQLNTEAFF
NA	TRBJ2-3	TRBV18	TRBD1	TGTGCCAGCTCACGAGCTACAGGGGTGGCAGATACGCAGTATTTT	CASSRATGVADTQYF
NA	TRBJ2-7	TRBV28	TRBD1	TGTGCCAGCAGTTTAGGGACAGAGACTGCCGGGCAGTACTTC	CASSLGTETAGQYF
NA	TRBJ2-5	TRBV2	NA	TGTGCCAGCAGTCTGGAGACCCAGTACTTC	CASSLETQYF
NA	TRBJ2-7	TRBV7-9	TRBD2	TGTGCCAGCAGCTTAGTGGGAGGGACTTACGAGCAGTACTTC	CASSLVGGTYEQYF
NA	TRBJ1-6	TRBV7-6	NA	TGTGCCAGCAGCTTAAAGAGGGATTCACCCCTCCACTTT	CASSLKRDSPLHF
NA	TRBJ1-1	TRBV7-9	NA	TGTGCCAGCAGCTTACCCCCAATGAACACTGAAGCTTTCTTT	CASSLPPMNTEAFF
NA	TRBJ1-4	TRBV7-2	NA	TGTGCCAGCAGCTTTAATCCGGGGGGTCGGGAAAAACTGTTTTTT	CASSFNPGGREKLFF
NA	TRBJ2-1	TRBV19	TRBD2	TGTGCCAGTAGTACCCAACTAGCGGGGGGGGACAATGAGCAGTTCTTC	CASSTQLAGGDNEQFF
NA	TRBJ2-5	TRBV3-1/TRBV3-2	NA	TGTGCCAGCAGCCAAGTCGGGGGAATAACCCAGTACTTC	CASSQVGGITQYF
NA	TRBJ1-2	TRBV27	TRBD1	TGTGCCAGCAGTTTAGGGACAGGGCAGTATGGCTACACCTTC	CASSLGTGQYGYTF
NA	TRBJ2-1	TRBV12-5	NA	TGTGCTAGTGGTTTGGTAGGGGGGGAAAATGAGCAGTTCTTC	CASGLVGGENEQFF
NA	TRBJ2-1	TRBV7-2	NA	TGTGCTAGCGGACCGGGGGACCCGTTATCTGAGCAGTTCTTC	CASGPGDPLSEQFF
NA	TRBJ1-4	TRBV5-1	NA	TGCGCCAGCAGCCCGGAGGGTTGGAGGGATGAAAAACTGTTTTTT	CASSPEGWRDEKLFF
NA	TRBJ1-2	TRBV4-2	NA	TGTGCCAGCAGCCAAGAAGGTCACAGGAGCAGTAACTATGGCTACACCTTC	CASSQEGHRSSNYGYTF
NA	TRBJ2-5	TRBV3-1/TRBV3-2	NA	TGTGCCAGCAGCCTCCGGGCGGGTCAAGAGACCCAGTACTTC	CASSLRAGQETQYF
NA	TRBJ2-2	TRBV7-8	TRBD1	TGTGCCAGCAGCAAGACAGGGGTGAACACCGGGGAGCTGTTTTTT	CASSKTGVNTGELFF
NA	TRBJ2-3	TRBV6-5	NA	TGTGCCAGCAGTTACCGCCTAGCGAGGACAGATACGCAGTATTTT	CASSYRLARTDTQYF
NA	TRBJ2-1	TRBV19	NA	TGTGCCAGTAGCGGTCCGGGTAATGAGCAGTTCTTC	CASSGPGNEQFF
NA	TRBJ2-3	TRBV12-3/TRBV12-4	NA	TGTGCCAGCACCCAAAGCTACACAGATACGCAGTATTTT	CASTQSYTDTQYF
NA	TRBJ1-6	TRBV10-2	TRBD1	TGCGCCAGCAGTGGACCGGGACAGGGACTTGGGCCCCTCCACTTT	CASSGPGQGLGPLHF
NA	TRBJ1-1	TRBV4-3	TRBD1	TGCGCCAGCAGCCAAGAAGCGGGGCCAAGAACAGGGGGCAACACTGAAGCTTTCTTT	CASSQEAGPRTGGNTEAFF
NA	TRBJ1-2	TRBV7-2	NA	TGTGCCAGCAGCGATACAGGGAACGTCGGATCTGGCTACACCTTC	CASSDTGNVGSGYTF
NA	TRBJ1-2	TRBV14	TRBD1	TGTGCCAGCAGCCAATCGCACAGGGGATGGGGCTATGGCTACACCTTC	CASSQSHRGWGYGYTF
NA	TRBJ1-2	TRBV2	TRBD1	TGTGCCAGCAGCGGACAGGGGCAAGACTATGGCTACACCTTC	CASSGQGQDYGYTF
NA	TRBJ1-5	TRBV7-2	NA	TGTGCCAGCAGCACCGGGGGAGGAGGTCAGCCCCAGCATTTT	CASSTGGGGQPQHF
once	TRBJ1-5	TRBV6-5	NA	TGTGCCAGCAGGGGAGCCGGGGAGCCCCAGCATTTT	CASRGAGEPQHF
NA	TRBJ1-2	TRBV18	NA	TGTGCCAGCTCTCCGGGGACATCCAACTATGGCTACACCTTC	CASSPGTSNYGYTF
NA	TRBJ2-4	TRBV27	NA	TGTGCCAGCAGTTCCGCAGTGGGGAGGGCCAAAAACATTCAGTACTTC	CASSSAVGRAKNIQYF
NA	TRBJ2-2	TRBV7-2	TRBD2	TGTGCCAGCAGCGCACTAGCGGGGGGTACTACCGGGGAGCTGTTTTTT	CASSALAGGTTGELFF
NA	TRBJ2-1	TRBV5-4	TRBD2	TGTGCCAGCAGCTTGTGGACGGGGGGGCCGGGCAATGAGCAGTTCTTC	CASSLWTGGPGNEQFF
NA	TRBJ2-1	TRBV7-9	TRBD2	TGTGCCAGCAGCCTGGGGAGGATTGGGAGCGGGGGGGACAATGAGCAGTTCTTC	CASSLGRIGSGGDNEQFF